This TCR beta chain stems from a study of shared T cell receptors in the human thymus. Profiling relied on immunoSEQ multiplex PCR, and the TCRdb table lists in-frame clones only, not all of them. Found here are more than 550,000 clones, approximately 85% of them singletons; the top ten hold roughly 0.01%. This CDR3 region has 16 residues. CDR1 SNHLY and CDR2 FYNNEI come from the germline V gene. The V gene lost 2 bases and the J gene lost 6 bases, with 20 bases spanning the gap. These sequences were also reported in another study, on human thymus T cells. Per that study: Unrelated individuals reportedly shared highly overlapping thymic TCR repertoires.

Material for sequencing was thymocytes. The origin of this receptor is a girl in the first two years of life with a congenital heart defect. This chain connects TRBV2 to TRBJ2-7; TRBD2 is a possible D gene (7 bases). For the CDR3, the DNA is TGTGCCAGCAGTGAATTCGTCGGGGGGCCCTCGGGCGAGCAGTACTTC. Protein product: CASSEFVGGPSGEQYF.